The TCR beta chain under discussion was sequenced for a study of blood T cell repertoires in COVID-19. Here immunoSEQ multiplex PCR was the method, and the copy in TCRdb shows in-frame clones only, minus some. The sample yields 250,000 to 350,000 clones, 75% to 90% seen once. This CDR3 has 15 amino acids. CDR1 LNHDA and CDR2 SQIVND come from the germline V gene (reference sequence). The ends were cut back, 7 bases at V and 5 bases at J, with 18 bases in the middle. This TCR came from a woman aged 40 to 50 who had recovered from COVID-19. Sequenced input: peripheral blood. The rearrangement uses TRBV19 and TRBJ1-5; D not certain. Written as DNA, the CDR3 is TGTGCCAGTAACCCTCTGGACGGGAGGTATCAGCCCCAGCATTTT. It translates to CASNPLDGRYQPQHF.